What follows is one T cell receptor (beta chain) and its context. Its cognate antigen is unknown. The sample comes from a study of PD-1 blockade in classical Hodgkin lymphoma. General observations from the study: With respect to the repertoire differences, their causes, possibly disease activity or prior therapy, remain undefined. The baseline diversity of complete responders showed similarity to that of newly diagnosed patients. Newly diagnosed patients had baseline TCR diversity that was reportedly lower than that of healthy donors. A significant rise in TCR diversity was seen by C4D1 for CD4+ cells but not for CD8+ cells.

V was pared by 7 bases and J by 4 bases, with 17 bases between. The CDR3 consists of 14 residues. Germline CDR1 is SQVTM and CDR2 is ANQGSEA. Method: immunoSEQ multiplex PCR; TCRdb's copy keeps in-frame clones and lacks some. The repertoire has fewer than 95,000 clones, over 80% of them found once; the top ten carry over 15%. The time point here: cycle 4 day 1 (C4D1), after less than 7 weeks of nivolumab. Every patient relapsed after autologous stem cell transplantation, and brentuximab vedotin exposure varied. This chain uses TRBV29-1 with TRBJ1-5, with a tentative D call TRBD1 (6 bases). The source was peripheral blood mononuclear cells (PBMCs), collected before the fourth cycle of nivolumab. This sequence originates from a human donor with classical Hodgkin lymphoma. CDR3 sequence: CSATLGGANQPQHF. CDR3 coding DNA: TGCAGCGCCACGTTGGGGGGGGCTAATCAGCCCCAGCATTTT. Together with reference TRBV29-1 and TRBJ1-5, the CDR3 gives the full variable domain: SAVISQKPSRDICQRGTSLTIQCQVDSQVTMMFWYRQQPGQSLTLIATANQGSEATYESGFVIDKFPISRPNLTFSTLTVSNMSPEDSSIYLCSATLGGANQPQHFGDGTRLSIL.